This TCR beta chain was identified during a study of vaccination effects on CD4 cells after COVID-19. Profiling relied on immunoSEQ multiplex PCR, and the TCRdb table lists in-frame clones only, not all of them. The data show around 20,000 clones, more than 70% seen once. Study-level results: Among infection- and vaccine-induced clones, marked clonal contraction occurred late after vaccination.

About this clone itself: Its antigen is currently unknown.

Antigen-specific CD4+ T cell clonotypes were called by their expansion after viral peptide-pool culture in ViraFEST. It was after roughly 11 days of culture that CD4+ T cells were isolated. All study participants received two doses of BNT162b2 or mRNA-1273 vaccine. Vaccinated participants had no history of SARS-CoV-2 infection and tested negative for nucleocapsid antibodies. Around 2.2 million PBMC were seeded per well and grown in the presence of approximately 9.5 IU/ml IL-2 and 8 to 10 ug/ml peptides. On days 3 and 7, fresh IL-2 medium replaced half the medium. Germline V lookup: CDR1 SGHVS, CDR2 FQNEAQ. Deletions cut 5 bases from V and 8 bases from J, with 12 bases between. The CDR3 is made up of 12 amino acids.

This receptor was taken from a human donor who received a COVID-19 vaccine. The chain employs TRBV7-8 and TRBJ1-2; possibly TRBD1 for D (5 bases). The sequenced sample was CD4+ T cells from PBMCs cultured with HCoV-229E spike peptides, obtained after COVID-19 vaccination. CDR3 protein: CASSPGDGGYTF. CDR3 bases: TGTGCCAGCAGCCCCGGGGACGGGGGCTACACCTTC.